Included here is one TCR beta chain sequence, with context. Its antigen is still unknown. The data originate from a study of graft-versus-host responses after intestinal transplantation. The CDR3 is 16 residues long. V was pared by 5 bases and J by 7 bases, with 20 bases between. The germline gives CDR1 SGHTA, CDR2 FQGTGA. Libraries were prepared by immunoSEQ multiplex PCR; TCRdb keeps only in-frame clonotypes and omits some of them. The table has about 88,000 clones, 94% seen once. This sequence was found in a human donor who was the organ donor for an intestinal transplant. Sequences were derived from unstimulated CD4+ T cells sorted from spleen or lymph node cells, sampled before transplant. V and J are TRBV7-3 and TRBJ1-4; a possible D gene is TRBD1 (5 bases). CDR3 protein: CASSPDRGRVGEKLFF. The CDR3 DNA sequence: TGTGCCAGCAGCCCGGACCGCGGCAGGGTTGGTGAAAAACTGTTTTTT.